These 15 T cell receptor beta chains came from one sample sequenced in a study of regulatory T cells in long-lasting Graves disease. HTBI primers from iRepertoire and Arm-PCR of CDR3 regions yielded the TCR beta libraries. TCRdb fed the multiplex PCR reads into MiXCR, producing one record per CDR3 protein. The sample has approximately 400,000 distinct CDR3 sequences, roughly 12% seen once. Time point meaning: newly diagnosed GD, antithyroid drugs for less than 3 months. Construction of the TCR library relied on RNA isolated from PBMCs. The data also belong to a second study, concerning T cells in Graves' hyperthyroidism and ophthalmopathy.

Material: peripheral blood mononuclear cells (PBMCs), obtained at new diagnosis, from a patient treated with antithyroid drugs. The receptor source for this set is a woman aged 18-35 years with Graves disease.

Many counts were recorded for this clonotype. The V call is TRBV20-1, the J call TRBJ2-1; TRBD1 agrees at 9 bases. CDR1 is DFQATT, CDR2 SNEGSKA, per germline (reference sequence). V was clipped by 5 bases and J by 7 bases; unmatched bases: 9. The CDR3 extends over 14 amino acids. Here the CDR3 DNA reads TGCAGTGCTCGAAGGGACAGGGCCACTAATGAGCAGTTCTTC. It yields the protein CSARRDRATNEQFF.

This clonotype was recorded many times. The chain employs TRBV28 and TRBJ2-2; D ambiguous. The CDR3 spans 12 residues. V lost 3 bases, J lost 6 bases, and 5 bases lay in between. In germline, CDR1 is MDHEN, CDR2 SYDVKM. CDR3 protein: CASSFDAGELFF. CDR3 DNA sequence: TGTGCCAGCAGTTTCGACGCCGGGGAGCTGTTTTTT.

This clonotype was picked up many times. J is TRBJ1-2 and V is TRBV6-2 or TRBV6-3; maybe TRBD1 (5 bases). From germline, CDR1 is MNHEY and CDR2 SVGEGT. V was clipped by 8 bases and J by 0 bases, with 16 bases between them. This CDR3 spans 15 amino acids. This chain's CDR3 is CASGEWTPANYGYTF. CDR3 nucleotide sequence: TGTGCCAGCGGGGAATGGACACCCGCTAACTATGGCTACACCTTC.

This clonotype was recorded many times. This chain uses TRBV27 with TRBJ2-3; 8 bases align to TRBD1. The CDR3 extends over 18 amino acids. CDR1 and CDR2 (germline): MNHEY, SMNVEV (reference sequence). The V segment lost 5 bases and the J segment 0 bases; nucleotides outside the gene matches: 13. This chain's CDR3 is CASSTTGVRATSTDTQYF. Written as DNA, the CDR3 is TGTGCCAGCAGTACGACAGGGGTCCGAGCGACTAGCACAGATACGCAGTATTTT.

This clonotype was counted at least ten times. The chain uses TRBV6-5 and TRBJ1-6; maybe TRBD1 (6 bases). This CDR3 spans 14 amino acids. Per germline, CDR1 MNHEY and CDR2 SVGAGI. The V end lost 4 bases, the J end lost 6 bases, and 10 bases lay between the germline ends. The CDR3 loop reads CASSWRTANSPLHF. The CDR3 DNA follows: TGTGCCAGCAGTTGGCGGACAGCTAATTCACCCCTCCACTTT.

This clonotype appeared many times. The rearrangement joins TRBV5-1 to TRBJ2-7; 7 bases fit TRBD1. Trimming at V came to 4 bases and at J to 7 bases, leaving 14 bases not matched to a gene. Germline V lookup: CDR1 SGHRS, CDR2 YFSETQ. This CDR3 region has 15 residues. The CDR3 here is CASSPSGTAEQEQYV. CDR3 nucleotide sequence: TGCGCCAGCAGCCCTTCCGGGACAGCGGAGCAGGAGCAGTACGTC.

This clonotype has at least ten counts. The rearrangement links TRBV7-8 to TRBJ2-1; 9 nucleotides align to TRBD1. CDR1 is SGHVS, CDR2 FQNEAQ, per germline. The CDR3 spans 18 residues. V trimming: 2 bases; J trimming: 0 bases; junction bases outside the gene matches: 8. The CDR3 DNA sequence: TGTGCCAGCAGCTTAAAGTTGGGGACAGGGAGCTCCTACAATGAGCAGTTCTTC. Its protein is CASSLKLGTGSSYNEQFF. Looking up the rest from reference TRBV7-8 and TRBJ2-1 gives the full variable domain: GAGVSQSPRYKVAKRGQDVALRCDPISGHVSLFWYQQALGQGPEFLTYFQNEAQLDKSGLPSDRFFAERPEGSVSTLKIQRTQQEDSAVYLCASSLKLGTGSSYNEQFFGPGTRLTVL.

This clonotype has a count of ten or more. This sequence joins TRBV9 and TRBJ2-1, with TRBD2 matching over 12 bases. The trim removed 3 bases at V and 9 bases at J, leaving 10 bases unmatched. Germline V gives CDR1 SGDLS, CDR2 YYNGEE. The CDR3 length is 16 residues. The chain's CDR3 is CASSARLAGDFSEQFF. Here the CDR3 DNA reads TGTGCCAGCAGCGCGCGACTAGCGGGAGATTTTAGTGAGCAGTTCTTC.

This clonotype was recorded many times. The chain joins TRBV27 to TRBJ1-5, with no clear D. This CDR3 has 17 amino acids. Germline values: CDR1 MNHEY, CDR2 SMNVEV (reference sequence). V gave up 6 bases and J gave up 0 bases, with 18 bases separating them. The CDR3 DNA reads TGTGCCAGCAGCCCCCTCCGTCCCGATTATAGCAATCAGCCCCAGCATTTT. This codes for CASSPLRPDYSNQPQHF.

This clonotype was seen a handful of times. This rearrangement joins TRBV5-1 to TRBJ2-2; D possibly corresponds to TRBD2 (6 bases). The CDR3 is made up of 14 amino acids. From germline, CDR1 is SGHRS and CDR2 YFSETQ. Trimming removed 2 bases from V and 1 base from J, with 6 bases in between. The CDR3 bases are TGCGCCAGCAGCTTCGGGGGGAACACCGGGGAGCTGTTTTTT. Residues: CASSFGGNTGELFF. Drawing the rest from reference TRBV5-1 and TRBJ2-2, the complete variable domain is KAGVTQTPRYLIKTRGQQVTLSCSPISGHRSVSWYQQTPGQGLQFLFEYFSETQRNKGNFPGRFSGRQFSNSRSEMNVSTLELGDSALYLCASSFGGNTGELFFGEGSRLTVL.

The gene calls are TRBV6-5 and TRBJ2-1; possibly TRBD1 for D (5 bases). The germline gives CDR1 MNHEY, CDR2 SVGAGI. This CDR3 region has 16 residues. With 0 bases removed from V and 7 bases from J, the gap between germline ends came to 16 bases. The CDR3 loop reads CASSYSTVGWWNEQFF. The CDR3 coding sequence is TGTGCCAGCAGTTACTCGACAGTGGGATGGTGGAATGAGCAGTTCTTC.

This clonotype has only a few counts. This chain connects TRBV27 to TRBJ1-5, with TRBD1 matching over 9 bases. The CDR3 consists of 14 residues. V shed 5 bases, J shed 5 bases, and the junction held 4 bases outside the gene matches. Germline-derived CDR1 and CDR2 are MNHEY and SMNVEV (reference sequence). DNA for the CDR3: TGTGCCAGCAGTCCGGGGACAGGGCATCAGCCCCAGCATTTT. Encoded protein: CASSPGTGHQPQHF.

This clonotype showed up many times. J is TRBJ2-7 and V is TRBV5-1; TRBD1 agrees at 7 bases. This CDR3 region has 13 residues. The V segment lost 4 bases and the J segment 3 bases; nucleotides outside the gene matches: 4. Germline V CDR1 and CDR2: SGHRS, YFSETQ. The CDR3 DNA follows: TGCGCCAGCAGCGAAGGGACAGTCTACGAGCAGTACTTC. This translates into CASSEGTVYEQYF.

This clonotype was counted at least ten times. The rearrangement uses TRBV4-3 and TRBJ1-2; D is possibly TRBD1 (5 bases). The CDR3 has 15 amino acids. The V gene lost 5 bases and the J gene lost 7 bases, with 20 bases spanning the gap. Germline CDR1 is LGHNA and CDR2 is YSLEER. The DNA of the CDR3 is TGCGCCAGCAGCTGGCGGGGCGGACATCCCCCTGGCTACACCTTC. This codes for CASSWRGGHPPGYTF.

This clonotype was seen ten or more times. This chain uses TRBV10-3 with TRBJ1-6; D perhaps matches TRBD1 (5 bases). V lost 11 bases and J lost 0, with 8 bases in between. Germline V gene lookup returns CDR1 ENHRY and CDR2 SYGVKD. The CDR3 runs 13 residues. For the CDR3, the DNA is TGTGCCGCAGGGTCCTCCTATAATTCACCCCTCCACTTT. This sequence encodes CAAGSSYNSPLHF.